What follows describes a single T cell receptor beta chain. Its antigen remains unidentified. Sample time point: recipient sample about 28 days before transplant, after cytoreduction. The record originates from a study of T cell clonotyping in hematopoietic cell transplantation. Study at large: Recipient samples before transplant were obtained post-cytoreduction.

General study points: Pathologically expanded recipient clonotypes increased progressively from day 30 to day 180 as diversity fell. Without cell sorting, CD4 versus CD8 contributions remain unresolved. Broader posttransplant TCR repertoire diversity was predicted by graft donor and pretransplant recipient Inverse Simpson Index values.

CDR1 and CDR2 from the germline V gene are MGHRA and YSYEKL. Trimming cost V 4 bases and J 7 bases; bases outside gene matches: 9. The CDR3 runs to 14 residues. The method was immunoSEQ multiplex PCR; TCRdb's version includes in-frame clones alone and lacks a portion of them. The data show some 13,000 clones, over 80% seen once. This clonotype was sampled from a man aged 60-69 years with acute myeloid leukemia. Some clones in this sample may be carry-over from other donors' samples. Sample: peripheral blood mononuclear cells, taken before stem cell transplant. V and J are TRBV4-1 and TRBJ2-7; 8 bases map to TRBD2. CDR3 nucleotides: TGCGCCAGCAGCCCGCTAGCGGGTGTTTTGGAGCAGTACTTC. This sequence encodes CASSPLAGVLEQYF.